This T cell receptor beta chain emerged from a study of blood T cell repertoires in COVID-19. For the study at large: Acute-phase and convalescent COVID-19 samples originated in the United States, Italy and Spain.

Trimming took 6 bases from V and 2 from J, leaving 16 bases between them. Germline V gene data show CDR1 as SGHDN and CDR2 as FVKESK. The CDR3 length is 15 residues. Original analysis: Amplification from reference gene primers served as the basis for estimated nucleated cell counts. TCRdb's table, derived via immunoSEQ multiplex PCR, lists solely in-frame clones and lacks some. V, J and clone size are those of that table, while D and trimming were read from the DNA. The sample comprises 150,000 to 200,000 clones, around 84% of which are singletons, and roughly a fifth rests with the top ten. The chain couples TRBV14 to TRBJ2-5; D possibly corresponds to TRBD2 (6 bases). The specimen was peripheral blood. This receptor was obtained from an elderly woman with acute or convalescent COVID-19. The CDR3 nucleotides read TGTGCCAGCAGTAGGGGTCTAGCGCGACAAGAGACCCAGTACTTC. This codes for CASSRGLARQETQYF.